This T cell receptor (beta chain) was profiled in a study of blood T cell repertoires in COVID-19. Study overall: Both acute and convalescent COVID-19 samples were obtained from the United States, Italy and Spain. Nucleic acid was either cDNA or gDNA, and it came from T cells, B-cell-depleted T cells, or PBMCs.

Participants were placed into cohorts based on the clinical history they reported. This CDR3 is 15 amino acids long. V trimming: 6 bases; J trimming: 5 bases; junction bases outside the gene matches: 11. Germline V gives CDR1 MNHEY, CDR2 SVGAGI. Original processing methods: The authors estimated nucleated cell counts from reference gene primer amplification. Libraries were prepared by immunoSEQ multiplex PCR; TCRdb keeps only in-frame clonotypes and omits some of them. That table furnishes V, J and clone size, whereas the DNA furnished D and trimming. The repertoire holds some 460,000 clones, 70% to 90% seen once, with under 2.5% in the top ten.

The sample consisted of PBMCs or T cells enriched from blood (not recorded which). The clonotype comes from a woman under 30 with acute COVID-19. The chain recombines TRBV6-5 with TRBJ2-3, with 7 bases that match TRBD2. For the CDR3, the DNA is TGTGCCAGCAGCGCCGGGGGACTATATCGAGATACGCAGTATTTT. Protein product: CASSAGGLYRDTQYF.